The following is a T cell receptor (beta chain) sequence with its context. Its antigen is currently unknown. This specimen comes from a study of regulatory T cells. The PCR used 52 TRBV and 13 TRBJ primers. The repertoire was sequenced with immunoSEQ multiplex PCR; TCRdb's copy has only in-frame clones and lacks some. The sample shows roughly 23,000 clones, 70% to 90% of them seen only once. Points from the study as a whole: Skewed V and J usage and few unique V-J pairs marked patient repertoires, most in Tregs. Hydrophobic residues at CDR3 positions 6 and 7 were enriched in conventional CD4+ T cells of CD3G-deficient patients.

The sequence came from a child aged 10 to 17 with CD3G deficiency. Sequenced: conventional CD4+ T cells sorted from blood.

The CDR3 DNA sequence: TGTGCCATCAGTGAGTGGGCAGGCTACGAGCAGTACTTC. This translates into CAISEWAGYEQYF. V usage is TRBV10-3 and J usage is TRBJ2-7; no clear D. Germline V gives CDR1 ENHRY, CDR2 SYGVKD. CDR3 length: 13 amino acids. Trimming left V 1 base short and J 3 bases short, with 7 bases between.